This T cell receptor (beta chain) was documented in a study of siplizumab effects on memory and regulatory T cells. Regarding the study as a whole: Memory T cells appeared less diverse than naive cells, which seemed to contribute substantially to alloresponse.

Libraries were prepared by immunoSEQ multiplex PCR; TCRdb keeps only in-frame clonotypes and omits some of them. The sample holds more than 85,000 clones; about 95% are singletons and the top ten take roughly 0.62%. The germline V gene encodes CDR1 MNHEY and CDR2 SMNVEV (reference sequence). The CDR3 sequence is 16 residues long. The ends lost 3 bases at V and 4 bases at J; junction bases unmatched: 12. On this clone itself: The antigen remains undetermined.

The sequencing sample was made of Tregs sorted from blood. The receptor was isolated from a human donor in good health. The chain uses TRBV27 and TRBJ2-7, with 7 bases identical to TRBD1. This CDR3 reads CASSFLAGTAFYEQYF. The DNA for the CDR3 is TGTGCCAGCAGTTTTTTAGCCGGGACAGCCTTTTACGAGCAGTACTTC.